These T cell receptor beta chains were read from a single sample in a study of blood T cell repertoires in COVID-19. Clones were sequenced by immunoSEQ multiplex PCR, and TCRdb holds only the in-frame ones, with some missing. The sample consists of under 150,000 clones, about three quarters of them appearing once. Input material: peripheral blood. Receptors were obtained from a woman in her seventies with acute or convalescent COVID-19. The CDR3 runs from the conserved cysteine through the conserved F or W. The D gene is left open where the match is weak. Size values are once, few and many counts, or a class for expanded clones, and some rows have none.

>NA|TRBV28|TRBD1|TRBJ1-4
CASSPEQGGGNEKLFF
TGTGCCAGCAGTCCCGAACAGGGGGGGGGTAATGAAAAACTGTTTTTT
>NA|TRBV11-2|TRBD2|TRBJ2-1
CASSLGLLPATSGADEQFF
TGTGCCAGCAGCTTAGGGCTCCTCCCTGCGACTAGCGGGGCCGATGAGCAGTTCTTC
>few|TRBV7-9|NA|TRBJ2-3
CASSLGALEDTQYF
TGTGCCAGCAGCTTAGGGGCCTTGGAAGATACGCAGTATTTT
>NA|TRBV10-1|TRBD2|TRBJ2-1
CASSESGRAAYNEQFF
TGCGCCAGCAGTGAGAGCGGGAGAGCGGCCTACAATGAGCAGTTCTTC
>NA|TRBV19|TRBD1|TRBJ1-2
CASRTQMTGGAGGYTF
TGTGCCAGCAGGACCCAAATGACAGGGGGCGCAGGGGGCTACACCTTC
>few|TRBV11-2|TRBD1|TRBJ1-4
CASSRDRHEKLFF
TGTGCCAGCAGCCGGGACAGACACGAAAAACTGTTTTTT
>NA|TRBV6-2/TRBV6-3|TRBD2|TRBJ2-5
CASSSGPGLAGAQETQYF
TGTGCCAGCAGTTCGGGGCCGGGACTAGCGGGGGCACAAGAGACCCAGTACTTC
>once|TRBV5-1|TRBD1|TRBJ1-2
CASSKTGDDGYTF
TGCGCCAGCAGCAAGACAGGGGACGATGGCTACACCTTC
>NA|TRBV2|NA|TRBJ1-5
CASGRVSNQPQHF
TGTGCCAGCGGCAGGGTTAGCAATCAGCCCCAGCATTTT
>NA|TRBV7-2|NA|TRBJ1-2
CASSLLGLANYGYTF
TGTGCCAGCAGCTTGCTGGGTCTAGCTAACTATGGCTACACCTTC
>once|TRBV9|TRBD2|TRBJ2-5
CASSVEWASGGAQETQYF
TGTGCCAGCAGCGTAGAGTGGGCTAGCGGGGGGGCCCAAGAGACCCAGTACTTC
>NA|TRBV5-4|TRBD2|TRBJ2-1
CASSSNLLAGQYNEQFF
TGTGCCAGCAGCTCGAACCTACTAGCGGGACAGTACAATGAGCAGTTCTTC
>NA|TRBV27|TRBD1|TRBJ1-2
CASSFRDRAHGYTF
TGTGCCAGCAGTTTCCGGGACAGGGCACATGGCTACACCTTC
>NA|TRBV6-6|TRBD2|TRBJ2-3
CASSRIRLAGETDTQYF
TGTGCCAGCAGTCGAATCCGCCTAGCGGGAGAGACAGATACGCAGTATTTT
>few|TRBV19|NA|TRBJ2-7
CASSIGAGIEQYF
TGTGCCAGTAGTATAGGGGCGGGAATCGAGCAGTACTTC
>NA|TRBV6-5|NA|TRBJ1-2
CASSYSWGPESGYTF
TGTGCCAGCAGTTACTCTTGGGGCCCGGAAAGTGGCTACACCTTC
>NA|TRBV5-1|NA|TRBJ1-2
CASSLERGRIGYGYTF
TGCGCCAGCAGCCTGGAGCGGGGGCGGATTGGCTATGGCTACACCTTC
>NA|TRBV29-1|NA|TRBJ2-1
CSVELDLSYNEQFF
TGCAGCGTTGAATTGGACTTATCCTACAATGAGCAGTTCTTC
>few|TRBV28|TRBD2|TRBJ2-3
CASSTGTSGGYTQYF
TGTGCCAGCAGTACCGGGACTAGCGGGGGGTATACGCAGTATTTT
>NA|TRBV3-1/TRBV3-2|NA|TRBJ2-5
CASSPERIQETQYF
TGTGCCAGCAGCCCCGAGCGGATCCAAGAGACCCAGTACTTC
>once|TRBV25-1|NA|TRBJ1-1
CASSAGPGKAFF
TGTGCCAGCAGCGCTGGCCCTGGCAAGGCTTTCTTT
>NA|TRBV20-1|NA|TRBJ1-1
CSARVQGEAFF
TGCAGTGCTAGGGTACAGGGTGAAGCTTTCTTT